This T cell receptor (beta chain) was sequenced for a study of T cell responses to AZD1222 COVID-19 vaccine. Whole-study results and caveats: CD4 TCRs associated with vaccination spanned spike, dominating at 160-218 and 743-854. Donors in the cohort were predominantly white British and more often female, and clonal diversity was possibly underestimated. Per reports, nearly half of all spike-specific TCRs target regions that are unmutated in variants.

Per germline, CDR1 SGHNT and CDR2 YYREEE (reference sequence). Trimming took off 1 base at V and 0 bases at J, with 5 bases between the two ends. This CDR3 has 14 amino acids. TCRdb keeps only in-frame clones here, not all; method: immunoSEQ multiplex PCR. The sample carries about 120,000 clones, approximately 91% recorded once. Concerning this clone itself: Antigen unknown. Additional DNA sequences in this sample encode the identical CDR3.

The clonotype originates from an adult in good health. This chain connects TRBV5-4 to TRBJ2-1; possibly TRBD1 for D (5 bases). The sample consisted of peripheral blood, taken on day 0 of AZD1222 vaccination. The CDR3 here is CASSLRGSYNEQFF. The DNA of the CDR3 is TGTGCCAGCAGCTTGAGGGGCTCCTACAATGAGCAGTTCTTC. The variable domain in full, with the rest retrieved from reference TRBV5-4 and TRBJ2-1, is ETGVTQSPTHLIKTRGQQVTLRCSSQSGHNTVSWYQQALGQGPQFIFQYYREEENGRGNFPPRFSGLQFPNYSSELNVNALELDDSALYLCASSLRGSYNEQFFGPGTRLTVL.